These 11 T cell receptor beta chains came from one sample sequenced in a study of OX40 agonist ivuxolimab in advanced cancers. Only in-frame clones appear in the TCRdb table, and some are missing; sequencing was by immunoSEQ multiplex PCR. The sample consists of tens of thousands of clones, 88% of them appearing once. Sequenced here: CD4+ or CD8+ T cells sorted from blood, sampled in a trial of the OX40 agonist ivuxolimab. These TCRs come from an adult with an advanced solid tumor such as melanoma, head and neck, liver or kidney cancer.

The J gene is TRBJ2-5, the V gene TRBV6-6; D may be TRBD1 (6 bases). The V and J ends lost 6 bases and 7 bases respectively, with 18 bases between them. Per the germline V gene, CDR1 is MNHNY and CDR2 is SVGAGI (reference sequence). The CDR3 is made up of 14 amino acids. The CDR3 is CASSWDTRAGTQYF. The DNA for the CDR3 is TGTGCCAGCAGCTGGGACACCCGGGCCGGGACCCAGTACTTC.

This clone has only one observation. Written as DNA, the CDR3 is TGTGCCATCAGACTGGACAGGGGAAGCAATGAGCAGTTCTTC. It is translated as CAIRLDRGSNEQFF. The chain uses TRBV10-3 and TRBJ2-1, with TRBD1 matching over 9 bases. V shed 6 bases, J shed 6 bases, and the junction held 6 bases outside the gene matches. Germline CDR1 reads ENHRY; CDR2 reads SYGVKD. The CDR3 sequence is 14 residues long.

The chain joins TRBV19 to TRBJ2-2; the match to TRBD1 covers 10 bases. The CDR3 has 15 residues. V dropped 6 bases and J dropped 3; count of bases not matched to a gene: 4. Germline loops: CDR1 LNHDA, CDR2 SQIVND (reference sequence). The DNA for the CDR3 is TGTGCCAGTAGGGACGGACAGGGGGACACCGGGGAGCTGTTTTTT. This translates into CASRDGQGDTGELFF.

The chain uses TRBV6-6 and TRBJ2-5, with D perhaps TRBD1 (6 bases). This CDR3 contains 15 residues. Germline values: CDR1 MNHNY, CDR2 SVGAGI (reference sequence). Trimming left V 2 bases short and J 4 bases short, with 14 bases between. DNA of the CDR3: TGTGCCAGCAGTTACGACAGGAGAGTCTTAGAGACCCAGTACTTC. Translation: CASSYDRRVLETQYF.

This chain links TRBV7-2 with TRBJ2-1; TRBD2 matches 10 bases. CDR1 and CDR2 (germline): SGHTA, FQGNSA. Losses at the gene ends were 3 bases for V and 7 bases for J; bases not matched to a gene: 9. The CDR3 contains 16 residues. CDR3 amino acids: CASSFVQTSGLNEQFF. The CDR3 DNA is TGTGCCAGCAGCTTTGTCCAGACTAGCGGGCTGAATGAGCAGTTCTTC.

The V call is TRBV25-1, the J call TRBJ2-5, with 9 bases fitting TRBD1. Losses at the gene ends were 7 bases for V and 0 bases for J; bases not matched to a gene: 6. There are 15 residues in the CDR3. Germline V gene lookup returns CDR1 MGHDK and CDR2 SYGVNS. CDR3 amino acids: CASTPRQGDQETQYF. The CDR3 nucleotides are TGTGCCAGCACCCCCCGACAGGGGGACCAAGAGACCCAGTACTTC.

V gene TRBV7-2 combines with J gene TRBJ1-3; D possibly corresponds to TRBD1 (6 bases). This CDR3 region has 15 residues. The V end lost 5 bases, the J end lost 4 bases, and 15 bases lay between the germline ends. CDR1 and CDR2 from the germline V gene are SGHTA and FQGNSA. The CDR3 sequence is CASSESRGWGNTIYF. The CDR3 nucleotides are TGTGCCAGCAGCGAAAGCAGGGGCTGGGGAAACACCATATATTTT.

J is TRBJ2-7 and V is TRBV2, with D possibly matching TRBD2 (5 bases). This CDR3 has 14 amino acids. The V end was cut by 7 bases, the J end by 3 bases, with 16 bases between. Germline CDR1 and CDR2: SNHLY and FYNNEI. CDR3 loop: CASTPERSNYEQYF. In DNA form, the CDR3 reads TGTGCCAGCACCCCTGAGCGGTCAAACTACGAGCAGTACTTC.

CDR3 residues: CASSVEGTINSPLHF. CDR3 nucleotide sequence: TGTGCCAGCAGCGTAGAGGGGACTATTAATTCACCCCTCCACTTT. The genes are TRBV9 and TRBJ1-6; perhaps TRBD1 as D (5 bases). CDR3 length: 15 residues. Germline V lookup: CDR1 SGDLS, CDR2 YYNGEE. Between the trimmed V and J ends, which lost 0 bases and 6 bases, there was a span of 10 bases.

The V call is TRBV10-3, the J call TRBJ2-5; 7 nucleotides line up with TRBD2. CDR1 is ENHRY, CDR2 SYGVKD, per germline. V shed 0 bases and J 5 bases; nucleotides not matched to a gene: 6. This CDR3 is built from 15 residues. In DNA, the CDR3 is TGTGCCATCAGTGAGTCTGGCGGGAGAAGGGAGACCCAGTACTTC. Protein sequence: CAISESGGRRETQYF.

This clone was observed a single time. This chain joins TRBV18 and TRBJ2-3; 9 bases are a match to TRBD1. J was trimmed by 2 bases and V by 6 bases; bases with no gene match: 6. The CDR3 contains 15 residues. Per germline, CDR1 KGHSH and CDR2 LQKENI. The DNA for the CDR3 is TGTGCCAGCTCGGGGGACAGGGCCACCACAGATACGCAGTATTTT. This translates into CASSGDRATTDTQYF.